The source of this TCR beta chain is a study of cytomegalovirus exposure and HLA in healthy donors. Study-wide background: An analysis done earlier identified 95 million to 140 million unique TCR beta sequences from about 179 million T cells. Overall study findings and caveats: As a later analysis showed, a missense DCLRE1C variant was linked to trimming of TCR beta V- and J-genes. A later analysis associated 16,951 TCR beta sequences with HLA alleles at a 0.05 false discovery rate.

Researchers ran the PCR with 60 Vbeta and 13 Jbeta primers. TCRdb's copy holds only in-frame clones and misses some; the assay was immunoSEQ multiplex PCR. This table holds some 110,000 clones, about four fifths found once. Comments on this clone: The target antigen is unknown.

In germline, CDR1 is SGHNT, CDR2 YYREEE (reference sequence). Trimming shortened V by 4 bases and J by 5 bases, and 21 bases separated the two germline ends. The CDR3 has 16 amino acids. V usage is TRBV5-4 and J usage is TRBJ1-1; D ambiguous. Sequenced input: PBMCs. This receptor was obtained from a man under 40 in good health and CMV-seropositive. The CDR3 loop reads CASSPGGGQRTTEAFF. DNA for the CDR3: TGTGCCAGCAGCCCAGGAGGTGGCCAGCGAACAACTGAAGCTTTCTTT. The variable domain in full, with the rest retrieved from reference TRBV5-4 and TRBJ1-1, is ETGVTQSPTHLIKTRGQQVTLRCSSQSGHNTVSWYQQALGQGPQFIFQYYREEENGRGNFPPRFSGLQFPNYSSELNVNALELDDSALYLCASSPGGGQRTTEAFFGQGTRLTVV.